What follows describes a single TCR beta chain. What it recognizes is unknown. The CDR3 extends over 13 amino acids. Trimming removed 3 bases at V and 2 bases at J, with 7 bases between. The V gene's germline CDR1 is SGHVS and CDR2 FNYEAQ. This entry comes from a study of cytomegalovirus exposure and HLA in healthy donors. Study-wide context: Both the 100 to 150 validation repertoires and the 500 to 700 first-cohort repertoires used the same platform, as reported by a later analysis. Study results and limitations: Subsequent analysis showed first-cohort TCR clusters tending to co-occur in around 110 validation repertoires. TCR beta chains numbering some 160 were designated cytomegalovirus-associated.

TCRdb's table, derived via immunoSEQ multiplex PCR, lists solely in-frame clones and lacks some. The sample has 150,000 or so clones, 70% to 90% seen once. This sequence joins TRBV7-6 and TRBJ1-2; D is possibly TRBD1 (5 bases). The sample was PBMCs. The source is a woman aged 18-29 years in good health and CMV-seropositive. The CDR3 loop is CASSFPGNYGYTF. The CDR3 nucleotides read TGTGCCAGCAGCTTTCCAGGGAACTATGGCTACACCTTC.